This TCR beta chain was sequenced during a study of OX40 agonist ivuxolimab in advanced cancers. Deletions cut 5 bases from V and 2 bases from J, with 15 bases between. Germline V gene sequence: CDR1 MNHEY, CDR2 SVGAGI. The CDR3 contains 15 residues. Sequenced by immunoSEQ multiplex PCR; TCRdb stores in-frame clones only, minus some. The sample shows under 90,000 clones, around 83% of them seen only once. The chain recombines TRBV6-5 with TRBJ1-1, with no clear D. The source of this sequence is an adult with an advanced solid tumor such as melanoma, head and neck, liver or kidney cancer. The sample in question was CD4+ or CD8+ T cells sorted from blood, obtained in a trial of the OX40 agonist ivuxolimab. The CDR3 here is CASSISPTGNTEAFF. In nucleotides, the CDR3 is TGTGCCAGCAGTATCTCCCCGACGGGCAACACTGAAGCTTTCTTT.